The TCR beta chain under discussion was sequenced for a study of cytomegalovirus exposure and HLA in healthy donors. Study-level results: There were a few CMV-associated chains whose specificity for CMV antigens was confirmed in vitro.

V was clipped by 8 bases and J by 8 bases, with 18 bases between them. CDR1 and CDR2 (germline): SQVTM, ANQGSEA. This CDR3 is 12 amino acids long. The data were produced by immunoSEQ multiplex PCR, yet TCRdb's version contains in-frame clones alone and is incomplete. The data contain about 200,000 clones, approximately 82% of them singletons. To note about this clone: Antigen specificity is unknown.

The donors were part of the validation cohort of roughly 110 subjects. That cohort was separate from the first cohort, which comprised 550 to 750 subjects. Source material: PBMCs. The rearrangement links TRBV29-1 to TRBJ1-1; tentatively, D is TRBD1 (5 bases). The receptor was isolated from a woman aged 25 to 39 in good health and CMV-seropositive. In nucleotides, the CDR3 is TGCAGCTTTCGGGAGGGGATAGGGGAAGCTTTCTTT. It specifies CSFREGIGEAFF.